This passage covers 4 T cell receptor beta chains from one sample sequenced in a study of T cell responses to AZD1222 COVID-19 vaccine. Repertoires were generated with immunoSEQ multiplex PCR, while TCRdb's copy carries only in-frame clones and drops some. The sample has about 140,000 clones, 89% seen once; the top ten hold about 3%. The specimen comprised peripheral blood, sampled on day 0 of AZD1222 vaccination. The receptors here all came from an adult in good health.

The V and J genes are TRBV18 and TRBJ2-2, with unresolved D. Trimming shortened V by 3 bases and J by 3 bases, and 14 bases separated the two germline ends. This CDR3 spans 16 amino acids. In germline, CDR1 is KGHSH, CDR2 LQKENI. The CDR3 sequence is CASSPQFSDYTGELFF. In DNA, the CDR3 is TGTGCCAGCTCACCTCAATTCTCTGATTACACCGGGGAGCTGTTTTTT.

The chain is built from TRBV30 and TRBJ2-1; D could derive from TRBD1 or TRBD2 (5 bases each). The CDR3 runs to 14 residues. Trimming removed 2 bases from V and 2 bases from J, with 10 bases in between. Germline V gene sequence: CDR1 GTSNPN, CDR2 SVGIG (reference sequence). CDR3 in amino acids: CAWSRGTPYNEQFF. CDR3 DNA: TGTGCCTGGAGTCGGGGCACCCCCTACAATGAGCAGTTCTTC.

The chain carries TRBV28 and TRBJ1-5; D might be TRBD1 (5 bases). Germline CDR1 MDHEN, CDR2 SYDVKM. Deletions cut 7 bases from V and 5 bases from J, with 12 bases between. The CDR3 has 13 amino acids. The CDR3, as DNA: TGTGCCAGCACGGTACAGGTTTATCAGCCCCAGCATTTT. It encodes CASTVQVYQPQHF.

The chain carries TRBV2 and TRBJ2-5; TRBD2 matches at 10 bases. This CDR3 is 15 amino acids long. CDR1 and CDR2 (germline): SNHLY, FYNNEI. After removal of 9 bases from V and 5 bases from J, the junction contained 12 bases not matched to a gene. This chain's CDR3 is CASSRGGLAKETQYF. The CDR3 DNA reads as TGTGCCAGTTCACGAGGGGGACTAGCGAAGGAGACCCAGTACTTC.